Listed below are T cell receptor beta chains from one sample, sequenced in a study of T cell repertoires in cytomegalovirus infection. TCRdb re-derived calls from the reads in MiXCR, one entry per CDR3 protein. This table has some 600,000 distinct CDR3 sequences, 20% to 25% appearing once. Sequencing was performed on CD8+ T cells from PBMCs. These receptors all come from a human donor in good health (CMV status not recorded). Some clones in this sample may be carry-over from other donors' samples. The conserved cysteine and the conserved F or W are not part of the CDR3 here.

J gene,V gene,CDR3 protein
TRBJ1-1,TRBV7-6,ASSLAVGGPEAF
TRBJ2-3,TRBV24-1,ATSELTSGSTDTQY
TRBJ1-2,TRBV29-1,GKAEGYGYT
TRBJ2-3,TRBV12-3/TRBV12-4,TSSRTGTDTQY
TRBJ2-5,TRBV12-3/TRBV12-4,ASSAGQAPFGTQY
TRBJ2-5,TRBV11-2,ASSLGGSRETQY
TRBJ1-1,TRBV6-2/TRBV6-3,ASSHSVEAF
TRBJ1-1,TRBV7-6,ASSSRDNGKAF
TRBJ1-5,TRBV28,ASSRRDRAHNQPQH
TRBJ1-2,TRBV20-1,SARDYAGTAGGGYT
TRBJ1-1,TRBV7-2,ASSRQVGTEAF
TRBJ2-5,TRBV7-6,ASSLDTWVGQKTQY
TRBJ2-1,TRBV19,ASSITTGRVDEQF
TRBJ2-1,TRBV6-2/TRBV6-3,ASSYLRPGGIYNEQF
TRBJ1-5,TRBV20-1,SAIRPLADSNQPQH
TRBJ1-6,TRBV28,ASSLRGLNSPLH
TRBJ1-4,TRBV28,ASSLLTNEKLF
TRBJ2-6,TRBV7-9,ASSPRGNGWANVLT
TRBJ2-3,TRBV20-1,SATNERGHITDTQY
TRBJ1-2,TRBV9,ASSVALGQEERVNYGYT
TRBJ1-2,TRBV12-3/TRBV12-4,ASSLDRHYT
TRBJ1-2,TRBV2,ASIAGVYGYT
TRBJ2-7,TRBV10-3,AITVGVLGHEQY
TRBJ1-6,TRBV7-2,ASSPGRSYNSPLH
TRBJ1-5,TRBV28,AEQGASNQPQH
TRBJ2-5,TRBV12-5,ASGLVEETQY
TRBJ1-5,TRBV6-6,ASTTGVNDQPQH
TRBJ2-1,TRBV7-9,ASSPRRGGKNEQF
TRBJ2-3,TRBV9,ASSVESGPTDTQY
TRBJ2-2,TRBV10-2,AGEPDGTGELF
TRBJ1-6,TRBV7-6,ASSLGPGPLH
TRBJ2-1,TRBV7-6,ASSLRPGLAGDSSYNEQF
TRBJ2-1,TRBV4-1,ASSQDIAAQF
TRBJ2-3,TRBV7-9,ASSSTRQDTQY
TRBJ2-7,TRBV7-9,ASSYAGQLSYEQY